This T cell receptor (beta chain) comes out of a study of T cell responses to AZD1222 COVID-19 vaccine. Study observations and caveats: Among the donors, most were white British and more were female, and clonal diversity was possibly underestimated. With two AZD1222 doses given, Spike-specific TCR breadth and depth both rose. Spike-wide vaccine-associated CD4 TCRs dominated at 160-218 and 743-854. There were repertoire samples only from the period after the peak T cell response.

This CDR3 comprises 16 residues. The germline CDR1 and CDR2 sequences are LGHNA and YNFKEQ. The V gene end was trimmed by 4 bases and the J gene end by 4 bases; junction bases not matched to a gene: 8. Generated by immunoSEQ multiplex PCR, the TCRdb table keeps only in-frame clones and is missing some. The sample yields fewer than 110,000 clones, roughly 87% seen once. Regarding this clone: What it recognizes is unknown.

This TCR came from an adult in good health. Sequences were derived from peripheral blood, sampled on day 0 of AZD1222 vaccination. The chain has TRBV4-2 and TRBJ2-1, with 9 bases that match TRBD2. This chain's CDR3 is CASSLSTSGSYNEQFF. The CDR3, as DNA: TGTGCCAGCAGCCTTTCGACTAGCGGTTCTTACAATGAGCAGTTCTTC.